Listed below are T cell receptor beta chains from one sample, sequenced in a study of T cell responses to AZD1222 COVID-19 vaccine. Repertoires were generated with immunoSEQ multiplex PCR, while TCRdb's copy carries only in-frame clones and drops some. Here the sample spans about 92,000 clones, roughly nine tenths being singletons. Sample: peripheral blood, taken on day 0 of AZD1222 vaccination. The receptors come from an adult in good health. Each CDR3 is given with its conserved first and last residue. The order of the fields is D gene, J gene, V gene, clone size, CDR3 DNA, CDR3 protein. The D gene is left open where the match is weak. The size entry is marked missing in some rows and otherwise reads once, few, many or a size class.

D: NA; J: TRBJ2-7; V: TRBV20-1; size: NA; DNA: TGCAGTGCTAGTCCTCGGGGCCACGAGCAGTACTTC; CDR3: CSASPRGHEQYF
D: NA; J: TRBJ1-3; V: TRBV23-1; size: once; DNA: TGCGCCAGCAGTCTATCGAAGAATACAGTCGTCTCTGGAAACACCATATATTTT; CDR3: CASSLSKNTVVSGNTIYF
D: TRBD1; J: TRBJ1-2; V: TRBV3-1/TRBV3-2; size: NA; DNA: TGTGCCAGCAGCCAAGACGCCGGGACAGGGGTAAACTATGGCTACACCTTC; CDR3: CASSQDAGTGVNYGYTF
D: NA; J: TRBJ2-5; V: TRBV18; size: NA; DNA: TGTGCCAGCTCACCGGGGGAGACCCAGTACTTC; CDR3: CASSPGETQYF
D: NA; J: TRBJ1-2; V: TRBV19; size: NA; DNA: TGTGCCAGTCGGGAACAGGGAGTAGGCTACACCTTC; CDR3: CASREQGVGYTF
D: TRBD2; J: TRBJ2-4; V: TRBV14; size: NA; DNA: TGTGCCAGCAGCCAAGAGATGGGAGCGGGAGCGAACATTCAGTACTTC; CDR3: CASSQEMGAGANIQYF
D: NA; J: TRBJ1-1; V: TRBV19; size: NA; DNA: TGTGCCAGTAGTATCTTCACAGGGAACACTGAAGCTTTCTTT; CDR3: CASSIFTGNTEAFF
D: NA; J: TRBJ1-6; V: TRBV4-1; size: NA; DNA: TGCGCCAGCAGCCAAGACCATCGGGGAGGGAATTCACCCCTCCACTTT; CDR3: CASSQDHRGGNSPLHF
D: TRBD1; J: TRBJ2-7; V: TRBV10-2; size: NA; DNA: TGCGCCAGCTCAATCCCGGGACAGGGAATCTACGAGCAGTACTTC; CDR3: CASSIPGQGIYEQYF
D: NA; J: TRBJ1-2; V: TRBV7-9; size: NA; DNA: TGTGCCAGCAGCCCCCTCGGGGGGAACTATGGCTACACCTTC; CDR3: CASSPLGGNYGYTF
D: NA; J: TRBJ2-2; V: TRBV2; size: NA; DNA: TGTGCCAGCAGGTACAGAGTAGCCCGACCGGGCACCGGGGAGCTGTTTTTT; CDR3: CASRYRVARPGTGELFF
D: NA; J: TRBJ1-3; V: TRBV10-3; size: NA; DNA: TGTGCCATCAGATCGACAGACTCTGGAAACACCATATATTTT; CDR3: CAIRSTDSGNTIYF
D: NA; J: TRBJ1-5; V: TRBV27; size: NA; DNA: TGTGCCAGCAGTTTATGGGAGACAAATCTGGGCAATCAGCCCCAGCATTTT; CDR3: CASSLWETNLGNQPQHF
D: TRBD1; J: TRBJ1-5; V: TRBV4-1; size: NA; DNA: TGCGCCAGCAGCCGGTCGACAGGGGCTTTTAATCAGCCCCAGCATTTT; CDR3: CASSRSTGAFNQPQHF
D: NA; J: TRBJ1-1; V: TRBV12-3/TRBV12-4; size: NA; DNA: TGTGCCAGCAGTTTGGGTCAGACTGAAGCTTTCTTT; CDR3: CASSLGQTEAFF
D: NA; J: TRBJ2-7; V: TRBV6-5; size: once; DNA: TGTGCCAGCAAGGTAGCGGACTCCTACGAGCAGTACTTC; CDR3: CASKVADSYEQYF
D: TRBD2; J: TRBJ2-7; V: TRBV7-9; size: NA; DNA: TGTGCCAGCAGCTTAGTACTAGCGGCAGGCTACGAGCAGTACTTC; CDR3: CASSLVLAAGYEQYF
D: NA; J: TRBJ2-4; V: TRBV12-5; size: once; DNA: TGTGCTAGTGGTTTGGGGGGTGATGAAAACATTCAGTACTTC; CDR3: CASGLGGDENIQYF
D: NA; J: TRBJ2-5; V: TRBV27; size: once; DNA: TGTGCCAGCAGTTTAAGTCCGGAGGCGGGTGAGACCCAGTACTTC; CDR3: CASSLSPEAGETQYF
D: NA; J: TRBJ1-4; V: TRBV19; size: NA; DNA: TGTGCCAGTAGTATAGATTTGCAGCCCGGTGGAAAACTGTTTTTT; CDR3: CASSIDLQPGGKLFF
D: NA; J: TRBJ1-5; V: TRBV24-1; size: NA; DNA: TGTGCCACCAGTGATTTCCCGCGGCAGTCGAATCAGCCCCAGCATTTT; CDR3: CATSDFPRQSNQPQHF
D: TRBD2; J: TRBJ2-1; V: TRBV5-1; size: NA; DNA: TGCGCCAGCAGCACCGGGACTAGCGGGAGTTACAGGGGGGAGCAGTTCTTC; CDR3: CASSTGTSGSYRGEQFF